A selection of T cell receptor beta chains follows, all from one sample in a study of T-cell reconstitution after alpha-beta-depleted transplantation in children. TCRdb re-called the PCR reads with MiXCR, one entry per CDR3 protein. The sample consists of 350,000 to 400,000 distinct CDR3 sequences, roughly 22% of them appearing once. The sequencing used PBMCs from the stem cell graft donor, collected from the stem cell graft. The receptor set was obtained from a human donor who donated a stem cell graft to a child with acute myeloid leukemia. Both conserved end residues are part of each CDR3. D genes are given only for firm matches. Clone size is stated in some rows and not others, as once, few, many or a class when expanded.

cdr3_length	v_call	clone_size	d_call	j_call	cdr3_aa	cdr3_nt
17	TRBV24-1	few	TRBD2	TRBJ2-6	CATYQGLAGTGANVLTF	TGTGCCACCTACCAGGGACTAGCGGGAACTGGGGCCAACGTCCTGACTTTC
11	TRBV29-1	.	.	TRBJ2-7	CSGALGFEQYF	TGCAGCGGAGCGTTGGGGTTCGAGCAGTACTTC
14	TRBV5-1	few	TRBD1	TRBJ2-1	CASSFRQGAREQFF	TGCGCCAGCAGCTTTCGGCAGGGGGCGCGTGAGCAGTTCTTC
14	TRBV20-1	few	TRBD1	TRBJ2-7	CSADKGTGAYEQYF	TGCAGTGCTGATAAAGGGACAGGAGCCTACGAGCAGTACTTC
17	TRBV4-3	.	TRBD1	TRBJ2-2	CASSQPGQEFNTGELFF	TGCGCCAGCAGCCAACCGGGACAGGAGTTCAACACCGGGGAGCTGTTTTTT
15	TRBV20-1	.	TRBD2	TRBJ2-5	CSARDRAGGPGTQYF	TGCAGTGCTAGAGATCGAGCGGGAGGGCCGGGGACCCAGTACTTC
13	TRBV9	few	.	TRBJ2-7	CASSVAQGYEQYF	TGTGCCAGCAGCGTAGCACAGGGATACGAGCAGTACTTC
14	TRBV10-2	few	.	TRBJ2-7	CASSEFRGAYEQYF	TGCGCCAGCAGTGAATTTAGGGGGGCCTACGAGCAGTACTTC
21	TRBV9	.	.	TRBJ2-3	CASSVATMAGPWATGTDTQYF	TGTGCCAGCAGCGTAGCTACGATGGCAGGGCCGTGGGCTACTGGCACAGATACGCAGTATTTT
15	TRBV27	.	TRBD2	TRBJ2-7	CASSLRTRATYEQYF	TGTGCCAGCAGTCTCCGGACTAGGGCTACCTACGAGCAGTACTTC
13	TRBV4-1	few	.	TRBJ2-7	CASSQDPPSEQYF	TGCGCCAGCAGCCAAGATCCCCCCTCCGAGCAGTACTTC
16	TRBV20-1	many	TRBD1	TRBJ2-7	CSARAQLQGGRYEQYF	TGCAGTGCTAGAGCCCAATTACAAGGGGGCAGGTACGAGCAGTACTTC
16	TRBV4-3	few	.	TRBJ2-6	CASSQAWYSGANVLTF	TGCGCCAGCAGCCAAGCTTGGTACTCTGGGGCCAACGTCCTGACTTTC
14	TRBV24-1	few	.	TRBJ1-3	CATSDPSSGNTIYF	TGTGCCACCAGTGACCCCAGCTCTGGAAACACCATATATTTT
11	TRBV7-9	.	.	TRBJ2-7	CASTDDTEQYF	TGTGCCAGCACTGATGACACCGAGCAGTACTTC
14	TRBV27	.	.	TRBJ2-5	CASSLSRSQETQYF	TGTGCCAGCAGTTTATCGAGGAGCCAAGAGACCCAGTACTTC
13	TRBV5-5	.	.	TRBJ2-1	CATYQDSYNEQFF	TGTGCCACCTATCAGGACAGCTACAATGAGCAGTTCTTC
13	TRBV29-1	.	.	TRBJ2-4	CSVGAGAKNIQYF	TGCAGCGTTGGAGCGGGAGCCAAAAACATTCAGTACTTC
15	TRBV27	.	.	TRBJ2-3	CASSPHGLSTDTQYF	TGTGCCAGCAGTCCCCATGGGTTAAGCACAGATACGCAGTATTTT
14	TRBV7-2	.	TRBD2	TRBJ2-5	CASSLAGRGETQYF	TGTGCCAGCAGCTTAGCCGGGAGGGGGGAGACCCAGTACTTC
20	TRBV12-3/TRBV12-4	many	.	TRBJ2-6	CASIGLIQGRKITGANVLTF	TGTGCCAGCATCGGCCTAATCCAAGGACGGAAAATTACTGGGGCCAACGTCCTGACTTTC
15	TRBV5-5	few	.	TRBJ2-1	CASSQGVMDYNEQFF	TGTGCCAGCAGCCAGGGTGTGATGGACTACAATGAGCAGTTCTTC
16	TRBV6-5	few	.	TRBJ1-1	CASSSGSFPLDTEAFF	TGTGCCAGCAGCTCCGGATCGTTCCCCCTCGACACTGAAGCTTTCTTT
13	TRBV29-1	.	.	TRBJ1-1	CSVDIAGDTEAFF	TGCAGCGTTGATATCGCCGGGGACACTGAAGCTTTCTTT
16	TRBV6-5	few	TRBD2	TRBJ2-1	CASSYSREGSYNEQFF	TGTGCCAGCAGTTACTCGAGGGAGGGCTCCTACAATGAGCAGTTCTTC
19	TRBV15	few	TRBD2	TRBJ2-5	CATSRDPPGLAGGEETQYF	TGTGCCACCAGCAGAGATCCTCCGGGACTAGCGGGAGGGGAAGAGACCCAGTACTTC
15	TRBV11-2	.	.	TRBJ2-3	CASSLLAQNSDTQYF	TGTGCCAGCAGCTTACTAGCACAGAATTCCGATACGCAGTATTTT
15	TRBV29-1	.	TRBD2	TRBJ2-1	CSVLSASGRPNEQFF	TGCAGCGTTCTCTCGGCTAGCGGGAGGCCCAATGAGCAGTTCTTC
13	TRBV10-3	.	.	TRBJ2-7	CAISPTAAYEQYF	TGTGCCATAAGCCCTACAGCGGCCTACGAGCAGTACTTC
13	TRBV7-9	.	.	TRBJ2-7	CASGLGQSYEQYF	TGTGCCAGCGGCCTCGGACAGTCCTACGAGCAGTACTTC
16	TRBV15	.	TRBD2	TRBJ2-7	CATSRTSGTSGYEQYF	TGTGCCACCAGCAGAACGTCGGGGACTAGCGGCTACGAGCAGTACTTC
14	TRBV10-2	.	.	TRBJ2-1	CASSDTGLPNEQFF	TGCGCCAGCAGTGACACCGGACTCCCCAATGAGCAGTTCTTC
12	TRBV29-1	medium-sized	TRBD2	TRBJ2-7	CSGRLAGGEQYF	TGCAGCGGGAGACTAGCGGGAGGCGAGCAGTACTTC
14	TRBV20-1	many	TRBD1	TRBJ2-7	CSAIRDREPYEQYF	TGCAGTGCTATAAGGGACAGGGAACCATACGAGCAGTACTTC
14	TRBV5-1	.	.	TRBJ1-4	CASSLGGINEKLFF	TGCGCCAGCAGCTTGGGGGGGATCAATGAAAAACTGTTTTTT
14	TRBV29-1	many	.	TRBJ2-1	CSVGSGSSYNEQFF	TGCAGCGTTGGTTCTGGGAGCTCCTACAATGAGCAGTTCTTC
18	TRBV3-1	few	TRBD2	TRBJ2-1	CASSQDLGLAGSPDEQFF	TGTGCCAGCAGCCAAGATTTGGGACTAGCGGGATCTCCCGATGAGCAGTTCTTC
14	TRBV12-3/TRBV12-4	many	TRBD1	TRBJ1-2	CASSPGQADYGYTF	TGTGCCAGCAGCCCGGGACAGGCGGACTATGGCTACACCTTC